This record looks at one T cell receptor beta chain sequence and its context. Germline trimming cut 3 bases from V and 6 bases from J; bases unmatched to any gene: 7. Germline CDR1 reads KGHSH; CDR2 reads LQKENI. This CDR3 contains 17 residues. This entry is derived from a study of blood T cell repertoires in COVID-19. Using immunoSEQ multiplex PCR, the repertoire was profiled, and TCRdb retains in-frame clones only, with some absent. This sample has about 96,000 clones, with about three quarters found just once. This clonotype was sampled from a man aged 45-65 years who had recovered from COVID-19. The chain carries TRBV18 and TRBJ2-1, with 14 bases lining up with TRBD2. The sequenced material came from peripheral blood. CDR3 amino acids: CASSPYLTSGGGNEQFF. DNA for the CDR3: TGTGCCAGCTCACCGTACTTGACTAGCGGGGGGGGCAATGAGCAGTTCTTC.